A selection of T cell receptor beta chains follows, all from one sample in a study of blood T cell repertoires in COVID-19. The protocol was immunoSEQ multiplex PCR, while the TCRdb copy is restricted to in-frame clones and leaves out a portion. The sample shows over 10,000 clones, about 85% of them seen only once. The source material was peripheral blood. These receptors all come from a human donor in a cohort sampled during active COVID-19. The CDR3 runs from the conserved cysteine through the conserved F or W. A D gene is named only where the DNA matches it firmly. Clone size is given for some rows only: seen once, a few or many times, or a class if the clone is expanded.

>.|once|TRBJ2-7|TRBV6-1
CASSEALSTEQYF
TGTGCCAGCAGTGAAGCCCTGAGCACCGAGCAGTACTTC
>TRBD1|.|TRBJ2-7|TRBV20-1
CSGQGAYEQYF
TGCAGTGGACAGGGGGCGTACGAGCAGTACTTC
>TRBD2|.|TRBJ2-5|TRBV7-9
CASSLRGLAGAQETQYF
TGTGCCAGCAGCTTACGGGGGCTAGCGGGGGCCCAAGAGACCCAGTACTTC
>.|.|TRBJ1-1|TRBV10-2
CASIGSGNTEAFF
TGCGCCAGCATCGGTTCAGGGAACACTGAAGCTTTCTTT
>TRBD1|.|TRBJ1-5|TRBV10-3
CATMNAGTGNQPQHF
TGTGCCACCATGAACGCCGGGACAGGGAATCAGCCCCAGCATTTT
>.|.|TRBJ2-1|TRBV15
CATSRDKDTSYNEQFF
TGTGCCACCAGCAGAGATAAGGACACCTCCTACAATGAGCAGTTCTTC
>TRBD1|.|TRBJ1-1|TRBV10-3
CAISWTGMNTEAFF
TGTGCCATCAGTTGGACAGGCATGAACACTGAAGCTTTCTTT
>TRBD1|.|TRBJ1-2|TRBV6-6
CASSKGGTGGNGGYTF
TGTGCCAGCTCCAAAGGGGGGACAGGGGGAAATGGTGGCTACACCTTC
>.|.|TRBJ1-5|TRBV3-1/TRBV3-2
CASSQGRGGGFGNQPQHF
TGTGCCAGCAGCCAAGGCCGCGGGGGTGGGTTTGGCAATCAGCCCCAGCATTTT
>.|.|TRBJ1-1|TRBV19
CASSTLIRGGTEAFF
TGTGCCAGTAGTACCCTCATTCGTGGAGGCACTGAAGCTTTCTTT
>.|.|TRBJ2-2|TRBV19
CASMGGRPGELFF
TGTGCCAGTATGGGGGGGCGCCCCGGGGAGCTGTTTTTT
>.|.|TRBJ2-3|TRBV10-3
CAISPTGTTDTQYF
TGTGCCATCAGTCCGACTGGGACAACAGATACGCAGTATTTT
>TRBD1|.|TRBJ1-3|TRBV7-8
CASSLAQGALGNTIYF
TGTGCCAGCAGCTTAGCTCAGGGGGCTTTGGGAAACACCATATATTTT
>TRBD2|few|TRBJ2-1|TRBV20-1
CSASPSGRSEQFF
TGCAGTGCTAGTCCTAGCGGGAGATCTGAGCAGTTCTTC
>.|.|TRBJ1-1|TRBV11-2
CASSPRGTEAFF
TGTGCCAGCAGCCCACGGGGCACTGAAGCTTTCTTT
>.|.|TRBJ2-7|TRBV11-3
CASSLAFCGPPLSYEQYF
TGTGCCAGCAGCTTAGCGTTTTGCGGGCCCCCCCTCTCCTACGAGCAGTACTTC
>TRBD1|few|TRBJ1-5|TRBV27
CASSKTTGPIQPQHF
TGTGCCAGCAGTAAAACGACAGGGCCTATTCAGCCCCAGCATTTT
>TRBD1|.|TRBJ2-2|TRBV25-1
CATHGDRGQDGELFF
TGTGCCACGCACGGGGACAGGGGGCAGGACGGGGAGCTGTTTTTT
>.|.|TRBJ2-7|TRBV6-6
CASSGPPGLPSYEQYF
TGTGCCAGCAGTGGGCCCCCGGGACTCCCTTCCTACGAGCAGTACTTC
>TRBD2|.|TRBJ2-3|TRBV4-1
CASSRAVWSSGREDTQYF
TGCGCCAGCAGCCGGGCCGTTTGGTCTAGCGGGAGAGAAGATACGCAGTATTTT
>TRBD2|.|TRBJ2-1|TRBV7-9
CASSVSGRADEQFF
TGTGCCAGCAGCGTTAGCGGGAGGGCTGATGAGCAGTTCTTC
>.|.|TRBJ1-1|TRBV10-2
CASRQVMNTEAFF
TGCGCCAGCAGACAGGTAATGAACACTGAAGCTTTCTTT
>.|once|TRBJ1-1|TRBV6-6
CASSLYGGMGVNTEAFF
TGTGCCAGCAGTCTTTATGGGGGGATGGGAGTGAACACTGAAGCTTTCTTT
>TRBD2|.|TRBJ2-5|TRBV2
CASSFSGTETQYF
TGTGCCAGCAGTTTTAGCGGGACAGAGACCCAGTACTTC
>TRBD2|once|TRBJ2-5|TRBV6-5
CASENGPSGQETQYF
TGTGCCAGCGAAAACGGGCCTAGCGGCCAAGAGACCCAGTACTTC
>TRBD2|once|TRBJ2-7|TRBV4-2
CASSQDHPLAGISYEQYF
TGTGCCAGCAGCCAAGATCACCCACTAGCGGGGATTTCCTACGAGCAGTACTTC
>.|.|TRBJ2-5|TRBV19
CASGLGQEETQYF
TGTGCCAGTGGATTGGGCCAGGAAGAGACCCAGTACTTC
>TRBD2|.|TRBJ2-1|TRBV19
CASTSGSWSGEQFF
TGTGCCAGCACTAGCGGGAGTTGGTCCGGTGAGCAGTTCTTC
>TRBD1|few|TRBJ1-5|TRBV9
CASSPTTGSNQPQHF
TGTGCCAGCAGCCCCACGACAGGGTCTAATCAGCCCCAGCATTTT
>TRBD2|.|TRBJ2-5|TRBV4-1
CASSQGNGGGNQETQYF
TGCGCCAGCAGCCAAGGGAATGGCGGGGGGAACCAAGAGACCCAGTACTTC
>.|.|TRBJ2-7|TRBV7-6
CASSPGTQNEQYF
TGTGCCAGCAGCCCCGGGACTCAGAACGAGCAGTACTTC
>.|.|TRBJ1-5|TRBV19
CASMRDSSNQPQHF
TGTGCCAGTATGAGGGATAGTAGCAATCAGCCCCAGCATTTT
>TRBD2|.|TRBJ2-1|TRBV10-3
CAISKAGWAYNEQFF
TGTGCCATCAGTAAAGCGGGATGGGCCTACAATGAGCAGTTCTTC
>TRBD1|.|TRBJ1-6|TRBV28
CASSPRDRISPLHF
TGTGCCAGCAGTCCCCGGGACAGGATTTCACCCCTCCACTTT
>.|.|TRBJ1-1|TRBV7-2
CASSWTTNTEAFF
TGTGCCAGCAGCTGGACAACGAACACTGAAGCTTTCTTT
>.|.|TRBJ2-7|TRBV20-1
CSANKNEQYF
TGCAGTGCTAATAAAAACGAGCAGTACTTC
>.|few|TRBJ1-6|TRBV7-9
CASSFRGSYNSPLHF
TGTGCCAGCAGCTTCAGGGGATCCTATAATTCACCCCTCCACTTT
>.|.|TRBJ1-4|TRBV30
CAWNNLGGNEKLFF
TGTGCCTGGAATAACCTGGGGGGTAATGAAAAACTGTTTTTT
>.|.|TRBJ1-6|TRBV11-2
CASSSQIWTASSYNSPLHF
TGTGCCAGCAGCTCCCAAATCTGGACAGCAAGCTCCTATAATTCACCCCTCCACTTT
>.|.|TRBJ2-7|TRBV6-1
CASSEDGGPGGYEQYF
TGTGCCAGCAGTGAAGATGGGGGACCCGGGGGCTACGAGCAGTACTTC
>.|.|TRBJ1-2|TRBV5-4
CASSLPSRNYGYTF
TGTGCCAGCAGCCTACCCTCAAGAAACTATGGCTACACCTTC
>.|.|TRBJ2-1|TRBV10-3
CAISEGSGGVSYNEQFF
TGTGCCATCAGTGAGGGATCGGGCGGGGTCTCCTACAATGAGCAGTTCTTC
>TRBD1|.|TRBJ1-4|TRBV11-2
CASSSQGINEKLFF
TGTGCCAGCAGCTCACAGGGGATAAATGAAAAACTGTTTTTT
>.|.|TRBJ2-5|TRBV6-1
CASSENPALETQYF
TGTGCCAGCAGTGAAAACCCAGCGTTAGAGACCCAGTACTTC
>.|.|TRBJ2-7|TRBV2
CASRDWHSYEQYF
TGTGCCAGCAGGGACTGGCACTCCTACGAGCAGTACTTC
>TRBD2|.|TRBJ2-2|TRBV27
CASSPGLAGTGELFF
TGTGCCAGCAGTCCGGGACTAGCGGGGACCGGGGAGCTGTTTTTT
>TRBD1|.|TRBJ2-7|TRBV5-1
CASSLGQGSMASYEQYF
TGCGCCAGCAGCTTAGGACAGGGAAGTATGGCCTCCTACGAGCAGTACTTC
>.|.|TRBJ2-7|TRBV19
CASSNLLARDYEQYF
TGTGCCAGTAGTAATCTGCTCGCCAGGGACTACGAGCAGTACTTC
>TRBD1|.|TRBJ1-3|TRBV6-5
CASSLTGGGNTIYF
TGTGCCAGCAGTCTAACAGGGGGTGGAAACACCATATATTTT
>.|.|TRBJ2-7|TRBV10-2
CASSNTGVLHEQYF
TGCGCCAGCAGTAACACGGGAGTTCTGCACGAGCAGTACTTC
>TRBD2|.|TRBJ2-1|TRBV5-1
CASSVAGGSYNEQFF
TGCGCCAGCAGCGTAGCGGGAGGCTCCTACAATGAGCAGTTCTTC
>.|.|TRBJ2-5|TRBV2
CASSERSETQYF
TGTGCCAGCAGTGAAAGGAGCGAGACCCAGTACTTC
>TRBD2|.|TRBJ2-2|TRBV10-2
CASRGLAGRSGELFF
TGCGCCAGCAGGGGACTAGCGGGACGGTCCGGGGAGCTGTTTTTT
>TRBD1|.|TRBJ2-3|TRBV10-2
CASFRLPTGLGTDTQYF
TGCGCCAGCTTCCGCCTCCCGACAGGGCTGGGGACAGATACGCAGTATTTT
>.|.|TRBJ1-1|TRBV6-5
CASSLGATGGTEAFF
TGTGCCAGCAGCCTAGGGGCCACGGGAGGAACTGAAGCTTTCTTT